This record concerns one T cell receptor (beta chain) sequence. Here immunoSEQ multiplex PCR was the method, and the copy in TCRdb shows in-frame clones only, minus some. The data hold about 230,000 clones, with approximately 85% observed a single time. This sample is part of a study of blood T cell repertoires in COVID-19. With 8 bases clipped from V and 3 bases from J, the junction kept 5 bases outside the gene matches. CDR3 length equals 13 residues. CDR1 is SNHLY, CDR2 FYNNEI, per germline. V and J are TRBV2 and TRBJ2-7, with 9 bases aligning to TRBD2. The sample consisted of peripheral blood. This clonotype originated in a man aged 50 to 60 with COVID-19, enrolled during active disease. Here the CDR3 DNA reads TGTGCCAGCGGGTGGCGGGGGGGCTACGAGCAGTACTTC. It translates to CASGWRGGYEQYF.